This entry concerns a single T cell receptor beta chain. Its antigen is unknown. The sample comes from a study of OX40 agonist ivuxolimab in advanced cancers. Overall study context: Of mixed ages from about 23 to 90 and averaging 60 years, the group was almost 85% male.

The CDR3 totals 12 residues. Germline trimming cut 6 bases from V and 3 bases from J; bases unmatched to any gene: 1. Germline CDR1 SNHLY, CDR2 FYNNEI. With baseline, cycle 4 day 1, and cycle 7 day 1 as timepoints, blood was sampled. Study outcomes and limitations: CD4+ and CD8+ blood T cells expanded clonally by week 6 at 0.1 to 3.0 mg/kg.

Only in-frame clones appear in the TCRdb table, and some are missing; sequencing was by immunoSEQ multiplex PCR. Of 10,000 to 15,000 clones in the sample, about three quarters were seen once. Sequenced here: CD4+ or CD8+ T cells sorted from blood, sampled in a trial of the OX40 agonist ivuxolimab. This clonotype was sampled from an adult with an advanced solid tumor such as melanoma, head and neck, liver or kidney cancer. The chain joins TRBV2 to TRBJ1-2; the match to TRBD1 covers 7 bases. The CDR3 nucleotides are TGTGCCAGCAGCGACAGGGACTATGGCTACACCTTC. Protein product: CASSDRDYGYTF. Full variable domain (outside the CDR3, taken from reference TRBV2 and TRBJ1-2): EPEVTQTPSHQVTQMGQEVILRCVPISNHLYFYWYRQILGQKVEFLVSFYNNEISEKSEIFDDQFSVERPDGSNFTLKIRSTKLEDSAMYFCASSDRDYGYTFGSGTRLTVV.